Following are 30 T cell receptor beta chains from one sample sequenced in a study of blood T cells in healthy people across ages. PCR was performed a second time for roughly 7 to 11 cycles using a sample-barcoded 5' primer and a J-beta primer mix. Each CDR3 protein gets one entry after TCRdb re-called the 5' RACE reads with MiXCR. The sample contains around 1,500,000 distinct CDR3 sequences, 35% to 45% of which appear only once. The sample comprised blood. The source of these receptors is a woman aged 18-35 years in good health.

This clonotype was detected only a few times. This CDR3 is CASSSPITDTQYF. DNA for the CDR3: TGTGCCAGCAGCTCGCCCATCACAGATACGCAGTATTTT. This rearrangement joins TRBV7-9 to TRBJ2-3; D is undetermined. The CDR3 length is 13 residues. Looked up from germline, CDR1 is SEHNR and CDR2 is FQNEAQ (reference sequence). V lost 4 bases to trimming and J lost 2 bases, with 7 bases between them.

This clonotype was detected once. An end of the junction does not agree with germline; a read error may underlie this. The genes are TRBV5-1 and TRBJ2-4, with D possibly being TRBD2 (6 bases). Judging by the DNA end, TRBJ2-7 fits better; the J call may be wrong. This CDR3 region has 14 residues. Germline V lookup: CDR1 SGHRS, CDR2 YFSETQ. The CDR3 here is CVSSLEGRSYEQYF. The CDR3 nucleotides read TGCGTCAGCAGCTTGGAGGGCCGCTCCTACGAGCAGTACTTC.

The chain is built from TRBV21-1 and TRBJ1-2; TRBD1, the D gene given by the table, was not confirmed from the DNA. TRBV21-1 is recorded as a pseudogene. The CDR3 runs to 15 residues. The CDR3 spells CASIGLGQGGNGYTF. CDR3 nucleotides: TGTGCCAGCATAGGATTGGGACAGGGGGGCAATGGCTACACCTTC.

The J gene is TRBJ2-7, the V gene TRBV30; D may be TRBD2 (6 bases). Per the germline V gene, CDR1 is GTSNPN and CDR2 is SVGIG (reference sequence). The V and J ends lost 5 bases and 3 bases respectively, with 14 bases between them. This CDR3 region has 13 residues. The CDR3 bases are TGTGCCTGGGACGCGGGGAAGAGCTACGAGCAGTACTTC. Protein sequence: CAWDAGKSYEQYF. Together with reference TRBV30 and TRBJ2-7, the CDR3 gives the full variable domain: SQTIHQWPATLVQPVGSPLSLECTVEGTSNPNLYWYRQAAGRGLQLLFYSVGIGQISSEVPQNLSASRPQDRQFILSSKKLLLSDSGFYLCAWDAGKSYEQYFGPGTRLTVT.

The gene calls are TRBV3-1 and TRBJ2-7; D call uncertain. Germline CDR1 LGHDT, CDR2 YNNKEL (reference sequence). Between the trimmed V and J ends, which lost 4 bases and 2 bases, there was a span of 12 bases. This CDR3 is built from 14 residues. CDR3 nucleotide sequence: TGTGCCAGCAGCCCCCCAGATACTACCTACGAGCAGTACTTC. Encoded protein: CASSPPDTTYEQYF.

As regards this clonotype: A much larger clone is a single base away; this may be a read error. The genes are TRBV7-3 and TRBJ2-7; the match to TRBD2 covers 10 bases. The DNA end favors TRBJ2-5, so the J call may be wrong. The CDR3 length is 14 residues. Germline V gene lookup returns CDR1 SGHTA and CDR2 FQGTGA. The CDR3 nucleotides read TGTGCCAGCAGCTCGGGACTAGCGAAAGAGACCCAGTACTTC. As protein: CASSSGLAKETQYF.

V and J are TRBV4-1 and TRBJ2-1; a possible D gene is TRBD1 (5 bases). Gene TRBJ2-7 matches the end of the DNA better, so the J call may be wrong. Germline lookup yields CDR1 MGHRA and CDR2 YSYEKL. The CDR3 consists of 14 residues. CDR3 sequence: CASSQPREDNEQYF. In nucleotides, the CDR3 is TGCGCCAGCAGCCAACCCAGGGAAGACAATGAGCAGTACTTC.

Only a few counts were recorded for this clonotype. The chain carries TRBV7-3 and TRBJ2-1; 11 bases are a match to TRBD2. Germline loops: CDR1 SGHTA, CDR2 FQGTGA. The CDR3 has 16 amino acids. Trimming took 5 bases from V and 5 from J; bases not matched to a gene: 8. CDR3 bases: TGTGCCAGCAGCCTACGGACTAGCGGGTTAAACAATGAGCAGTTCTTC. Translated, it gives CASSLRTSGLNNEQFF.

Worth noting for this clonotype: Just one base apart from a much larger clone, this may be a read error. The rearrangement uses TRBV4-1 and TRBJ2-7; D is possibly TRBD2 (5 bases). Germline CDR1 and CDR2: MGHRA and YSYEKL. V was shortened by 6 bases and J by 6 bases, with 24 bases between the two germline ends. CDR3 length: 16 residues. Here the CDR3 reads CASSPRGDQTNGEQYF. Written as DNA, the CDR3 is TGCGCCAGCAGTCCAAGAGGTGACCAGACTAACGGCGAGCAGTACTTC.

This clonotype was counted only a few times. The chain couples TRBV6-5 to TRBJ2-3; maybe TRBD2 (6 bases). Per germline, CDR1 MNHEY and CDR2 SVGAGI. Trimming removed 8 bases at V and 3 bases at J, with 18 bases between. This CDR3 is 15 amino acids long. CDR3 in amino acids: CASSTRDRGTDTQYF. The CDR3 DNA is TGTGCCAGCTCCACGAGAGACCGGGGGACAGATACGCAGTATTTT.

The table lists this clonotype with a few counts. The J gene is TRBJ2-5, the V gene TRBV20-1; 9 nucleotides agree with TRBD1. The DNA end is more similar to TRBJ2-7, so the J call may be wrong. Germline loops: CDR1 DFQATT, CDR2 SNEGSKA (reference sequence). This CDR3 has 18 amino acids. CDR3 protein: CSARGGISTGTGRNEQYF. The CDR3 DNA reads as TGCAGTGCTAGGGGCGGAATCTCTACCGGGACAGGGCGCAACGAGCAGTACTTC.

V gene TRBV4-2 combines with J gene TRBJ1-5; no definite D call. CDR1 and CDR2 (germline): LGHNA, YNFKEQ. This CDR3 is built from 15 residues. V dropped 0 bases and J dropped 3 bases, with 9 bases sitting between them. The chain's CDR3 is CASSQEEGYNQPQHF. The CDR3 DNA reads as TGTGCCAGCAGCCAAGAGGAGGGATACAATCAGCCCCAGCATTTT.

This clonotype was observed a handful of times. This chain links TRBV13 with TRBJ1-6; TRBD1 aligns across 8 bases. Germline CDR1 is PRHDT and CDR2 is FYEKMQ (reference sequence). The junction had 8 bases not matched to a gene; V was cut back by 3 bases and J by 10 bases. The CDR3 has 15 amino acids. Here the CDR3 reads CASSLTGAGGSPLHF. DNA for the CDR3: TGTGCCAGCAGCTTGACAGGGGCCGGAGGATCACCCCTCCACTTT.

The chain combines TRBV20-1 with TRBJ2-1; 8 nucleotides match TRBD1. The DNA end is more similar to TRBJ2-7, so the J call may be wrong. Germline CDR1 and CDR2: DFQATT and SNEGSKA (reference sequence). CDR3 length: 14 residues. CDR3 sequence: CSASRQGTYNEQYF. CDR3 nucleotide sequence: TGCAGTGCTAGTAGACAGGGGACCTACAATGAGCAGTACTTC.

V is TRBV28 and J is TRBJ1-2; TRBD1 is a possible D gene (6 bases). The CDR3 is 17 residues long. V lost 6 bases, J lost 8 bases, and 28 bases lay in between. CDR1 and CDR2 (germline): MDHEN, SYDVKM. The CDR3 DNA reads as TGTGCCAGCAGCCCGTTGGCGCATGGACAGCTTGCTCCCGGCTACACCTTC. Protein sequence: CASSPLAHGQLAPGYTF.

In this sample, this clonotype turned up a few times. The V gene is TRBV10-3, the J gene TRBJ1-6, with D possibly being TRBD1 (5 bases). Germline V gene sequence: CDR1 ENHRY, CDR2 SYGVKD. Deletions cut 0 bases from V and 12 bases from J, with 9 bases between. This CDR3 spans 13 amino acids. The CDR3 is CAISESKGEPLHF. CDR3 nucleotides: TGTGCCATCAGTGAGTCGAAAGGGGAACCCCTCCACTTT.

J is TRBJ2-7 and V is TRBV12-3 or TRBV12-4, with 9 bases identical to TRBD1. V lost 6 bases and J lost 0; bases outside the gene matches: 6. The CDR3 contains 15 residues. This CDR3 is CASRRGQGNSYEQYF. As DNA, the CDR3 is TGTGCCAGCAGACGAGGACAGGGGAACTCCTACGAGCAGTACTTC.

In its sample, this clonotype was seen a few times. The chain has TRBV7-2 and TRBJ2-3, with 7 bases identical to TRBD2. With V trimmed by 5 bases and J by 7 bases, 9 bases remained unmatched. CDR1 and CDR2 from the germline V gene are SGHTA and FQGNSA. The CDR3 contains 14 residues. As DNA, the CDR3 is TGTGCCAGCAGCCCCCGGGTAGCGGGCCATACGCAGTATTTT. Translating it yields CASSPRVAGHTQYF.

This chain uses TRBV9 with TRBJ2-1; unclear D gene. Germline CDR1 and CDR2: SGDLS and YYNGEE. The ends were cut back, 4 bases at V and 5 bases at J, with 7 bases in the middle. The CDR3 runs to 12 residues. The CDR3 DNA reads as TGTGCCAGCAGCACAGCAAACAATGAGCAGTTCTTC. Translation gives CASSTANNEQFF. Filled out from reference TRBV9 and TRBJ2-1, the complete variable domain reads DSGVTQTPKHLITATGQRVTLRCSPRSGDLSVYWYQQSLDQGLQFLIQYYNGEERAKGNILERFSAQQFPDLHSELNLSSLELGDSALYFCASSTANNEQFFGPGTRLTVL.

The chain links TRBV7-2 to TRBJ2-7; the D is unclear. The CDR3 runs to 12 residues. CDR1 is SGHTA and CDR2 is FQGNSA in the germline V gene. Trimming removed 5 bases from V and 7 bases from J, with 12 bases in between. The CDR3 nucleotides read TGTGCCAGCAGCATAGATCTAGGGGAGCAGTACTTC. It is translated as CASSIDLGEQYF.

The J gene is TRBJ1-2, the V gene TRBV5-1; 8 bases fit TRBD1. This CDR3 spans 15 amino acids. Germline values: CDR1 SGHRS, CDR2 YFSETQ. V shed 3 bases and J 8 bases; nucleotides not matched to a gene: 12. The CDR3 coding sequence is TGCGCCAGCAGCTGGGACCTGACAGGGGCTTTGGGCTACACCTTC. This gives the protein CASSWDLTGALGYTF.

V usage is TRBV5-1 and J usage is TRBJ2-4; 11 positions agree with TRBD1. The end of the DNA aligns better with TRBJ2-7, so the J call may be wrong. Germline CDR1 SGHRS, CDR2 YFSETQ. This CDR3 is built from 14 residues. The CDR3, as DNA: TGCGCCAGCAGCCCCGGGACAGGGGGTACCGAGCAGTACTTC. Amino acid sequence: CASSPGTGGTEQYF.

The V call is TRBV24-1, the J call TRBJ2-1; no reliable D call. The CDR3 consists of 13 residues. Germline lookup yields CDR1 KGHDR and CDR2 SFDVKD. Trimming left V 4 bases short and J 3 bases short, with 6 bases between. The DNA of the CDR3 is TGTGCCACCAGTGACCACTGCTACAATGAGCAGTTCTTC. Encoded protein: CATSDHCYNEQFF.

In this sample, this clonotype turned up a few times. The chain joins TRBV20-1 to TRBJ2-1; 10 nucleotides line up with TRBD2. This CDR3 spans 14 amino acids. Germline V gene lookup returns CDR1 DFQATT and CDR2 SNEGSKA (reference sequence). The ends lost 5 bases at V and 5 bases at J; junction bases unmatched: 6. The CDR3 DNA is TGCAGTGCTCCGAGGACTAGCGGCCACAATGAGCAGTTCTTC. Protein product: CSAPRTSGHNEQFF.

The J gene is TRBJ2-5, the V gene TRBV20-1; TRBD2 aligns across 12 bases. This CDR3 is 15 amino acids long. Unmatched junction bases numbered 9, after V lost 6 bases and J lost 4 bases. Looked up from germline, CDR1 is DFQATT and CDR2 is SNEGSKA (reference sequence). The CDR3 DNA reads TGCAGTGCCAAACGTCCGGGACTAGCGGGAGAGACCCAGTACTTC. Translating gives CSAKRPGLAGETQYF.

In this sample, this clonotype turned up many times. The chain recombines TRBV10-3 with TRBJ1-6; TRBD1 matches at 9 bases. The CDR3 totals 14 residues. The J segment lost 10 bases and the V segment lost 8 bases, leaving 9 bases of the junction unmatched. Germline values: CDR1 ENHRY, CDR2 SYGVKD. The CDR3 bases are TGTGCCATCTGGCCGGGACAGGGTGTATCACCCCTCCACTTT. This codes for CAIWPGQGVSPLHF.

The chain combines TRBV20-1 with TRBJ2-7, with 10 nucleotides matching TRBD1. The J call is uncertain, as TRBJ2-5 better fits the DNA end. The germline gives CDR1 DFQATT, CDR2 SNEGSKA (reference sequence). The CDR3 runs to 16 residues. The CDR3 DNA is TGCAGTGCTAGAGACCCTACCGGGACAGGGGAAGAGACCCAGTACTTC. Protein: CSARDPTGTGEETQYF.

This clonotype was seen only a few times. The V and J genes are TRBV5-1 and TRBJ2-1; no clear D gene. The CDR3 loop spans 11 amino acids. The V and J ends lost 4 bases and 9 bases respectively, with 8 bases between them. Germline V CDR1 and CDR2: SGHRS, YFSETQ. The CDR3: CASSPNIEQFF. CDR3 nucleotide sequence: TGCGCCAGCAGCCCAAACATTGAGCAGTTCTTC.

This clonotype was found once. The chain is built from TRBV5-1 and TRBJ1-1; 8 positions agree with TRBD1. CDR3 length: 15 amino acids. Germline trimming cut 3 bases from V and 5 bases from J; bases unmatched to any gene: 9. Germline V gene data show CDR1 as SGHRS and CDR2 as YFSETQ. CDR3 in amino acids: CASSSGQGLGTEAFF. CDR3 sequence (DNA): TGCGCCAGCAGCTCCGGACAGGGACTGGGGACTGAAGCTTTCTTT.

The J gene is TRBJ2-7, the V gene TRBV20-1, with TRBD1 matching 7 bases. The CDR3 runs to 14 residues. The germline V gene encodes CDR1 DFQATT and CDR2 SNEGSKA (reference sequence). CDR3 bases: TGCAGCCTCAGGGGGTTGGCTCTCTCCTACGAGCAGTACTTC. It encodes CSLRGLALSYEQYF.